The rows below give T cell receptor beta chains drawn from one sample of a study of vaccination and CD4 T cells after COVID-19. The antigens for these receptors are not known. From the PCR reads, TCRdb called clonotypes with MiXCR, one entry per CDR3 protein. The table includes 7,000 to 8,500 distinct CDR3 sequences, approximately 55% detected once. The sequencing input was CD4+ T cells from blood, cultured in vitro. Every receptor here comes from a human donor who had recovered from COVID-19. Both conserved end residues are part of each CDR3. D genes are given only for firm matches. Clone size, where shown, is once, few, many, or a class for clones that have expanded.

few,TRBV20-1,TRBJ1-2,TRBD1,13,CSAVGQAVYGYTF,TGCAGTGCGGTGGGACAGGCGGTGTATGGCTACACCTTC
NA,TRBV20-1,TRBJ2-5,NA,15,CSARARLGPGETQYF,TGCAGTGCTAGAGCCAGGTTAGGACCCGGAGAGACCCAGTACTTC
NA,TRBV11-1,TRBJ2-2,NA,14,CASSPEVATGELFF,TGTGCCAGCAGCCCCGAGGTAGCCACCGGGGAGCTGTTTTTT
NA,TRBV6-1,TRBJ1-2,NA,14,CASSQINRVQGYTF,TGTGCCAGCAGTCAAATAAACAGGGTTCAGGGCTACACCTTC
once,TRBV7-4,TRBJ1-3,NA,16,CASSLVDTDRGNTIYF,TGTGCCAGCAGCTTAGTTGACACCGACAGGGGAAACACCATATATTTT
NA,TRBV7-9,TRBJ1-2,NA,14,CASAPSREHYGYTF,TGTGCCTCAGCCCCCTCGAGGGAACACTATGGCTACACCTTC
NA,TRBV4-1,TRBJ1-2,TRBD1,17,CASRTRQGRTNNYGYTF,TGCGCCAGCAGGACTAGACAGGGGCGAACGAATAACTATGGCTACACCTTC
NA,TRBV7-6,TRBJ2-2,NA,13,CASSPLNTGELFF,TGTGCCAGCAGCCCGTTGAACACCGGGGAGCTGTTTTTT
NA,TRBV6-1,TRBJ1-4,TRBD1,18,CASRIRDRGRDTHEKLFF,TGTGCCAGCAGGATCCGGGACAGGGGGCGTGATACTCATGAAAAACTGTTTTTT
NA,TRBV20-1,TRBJ1-5,NA,14,CSAMSLGDNQPQHF,TGCAGTGCTATGTCGCTAGGGGACAATCAGCCCCAGCATTTT
NA,TRBV27,TRBJ2-3,NA,16,CASSLSIPGLRDTQYF,TGTGCCAGCAGTTTATCGATACCAGGGTTAAGGGATACGCAGTATTTT
NA,TRBV6-1,TRBJ1-1,TRBD1,17,CASSKQGAFYVDTEAFF,TGTGCCAGCAGTAAACAGGGGGCATTTTATGTGGACACTGAAGCTTTCTTT
NA,TRBV11-2,TRBJ1-5,NA,15,CASSLDWGSNQPQHF,TGTGCCAGCAGCTTAGACTGGGGAAGCAATCAGCCCCAGCATTTT
once,TRBV30,TRBJ2-2,TRBD2,16,CAWSERSGANTGELFF,TGTGCCTGGAGCGAGCGCAGCGGGGCGAACACCGGGGAGCTGTTTTTT
once,TRBV20-1,TRBJ1-4,NA,14,CSARDLQGREKLFF,TGCAGTGCTAGAGATCTCCAGGGGCGGGAAAAACTGTTTTTT
NA,TRBV15,TRBJ1-2,TRBD1,13,CATSNLDRWDYTF,TGTGCCACCAGCAACTTGGACAGGTGGGACTACACCTTC
NA,TRBV4-2,TRBJ2-1,TRBD2,17,CASSQGVGGGYHNEQFF,TGTGCCAGCAGCCAAGGAGTTGGGGGGGGATACCACAATGAGCAGTTCTTC
once,TRBV6-5,TRBJ2-3,NA,16,CASSYGLAEGTDTQYF,TGTGCCAGCAGTTACGGGCTAGCCGAAGGCACAGATACGCAGTATTTT
NA,TRBV20-1,TRBJ2-3,TRBD2,14,CSARGGGNTDTQYF,TGCAGTGCTAGAGGGGGGGGAAACACAGATACGCAGTATTTT
NA,TRBV7-2,TRBJ1-2,NA,15,CASSLSTAGPYGYTF,TGTGCCAGCAGCCTTAGCACGGCAGGCCCCTATGGCTACACCTTC
NA,TRBV12-5,TRBJ2-2,NA,15,CASGLVLAATGELFF,TGTGCTAGTGGTTTGGTACTGGCAGCCACCGGGGAGCTGTTTTTT
NA,TRBV27,TRBJ2-7,NA,13,CASSLSRGYEQYF,TGTGCCAGCAGTTTAAGTCGGGGGTACGAGCAGTACTTC
NA,TRBV4-1,TRBJ2-4,NA,13,CASSLARENIQYF,TGCGCCAGCAGCCTTGCGAGGGAAAACATTCAGTACTTC
NA,TRBV7-9,TRBJ2-7,TRBD1,16,CASSLWRLQGFNEQYF,TGTGCCAGCAGCTTATGGAGGTTACAGGGGTTTAACGAGCAGTACTTC
NA,TRBV6-1,TRBJ2-7,TRBD1,13,CASSKRQGHEQYF,TGTGCCAGCAGCAAAAGACAGGGCCACGAGCAGTACTTC
NA,TRBV20-1,TRBJ1-1,NA,14,CSARRSNPTAEAFF,TGCAGTGCTAGACGGTCCAATCCCACAGCTGAAGCTTTCTTT
large,TRBV5-6,TRBJ1-1,NA,13,CASSLLLNTEAFF,TGTGCCAGCAGCTTGTTGTTGAACACTGAAGCTTTCTTT
NA,TRBV7-2,TRBJ1-2,NA,13,CASSLRGGGGYTF,TGTGCCAGCAGCTTAAGAGGGGGAGGTGGCTACACCTTC
NA,TRBV6-2/TRBV6-3,TRBJ1-5,TRBD1,17,CASSYLSGQGYNQPQHF,TGTGCCAGCAGTTATCTTTCAGGACAGGGGTACAATCAGCCCCAGCATTTT
few,TRBV24-1,TRBJ2-7,TRBD1,16,CATSDSRTGRSYEQYF,TGTGCCACCAGTGATTCTAGGACAGGCCGCTCCTACGAGCAGTACTTC
NA,TRBV20-1,TRBJ2-5,TRBD2,17,CSAKSSGRAGYQETQYF,TGCAGTGCTAAATCTAGCGGGAGGGCCGGTTACCAAGAGACCCAGTACTTC
few,TRBV6-2/TRBV6-3,TRBJ1-2,TRBD1,15,CASSRTQGVGYGYTF,TGTGCCAGCAGCCGGACACAGGGGGTCGGCTATGGCTACACCTTC
NA,TRBV5-4,TRBJ2-5,TRBD2,15,CASSLLGEGQETQYF,TGTGCCAGCAGCTTGTTGGGGGAGGGACAAGAGACCCAGTACTTC
NA,TRBV20-1,TRBJ1-5,TRBD1,16,CSARSPGTGGGQPQHF,TGCAGTGCTAGGAGCCCCGGGACAGGGGGCGGTCAGCCCCAGCATTTT
NA,TRBV15,TRBJ1-4,NA,15,CATSRDLGWDEKLFF,TGTGCCACCAGCAGAGATCTGGGGTGGGATGAAAAACTGTTTTTT
NA,TRBV20-1,TRBJ2-5,NA,14,CSAPAGGSQETQYF,TGCAGTGCCCCTGCGGGTGGTAGCCAAGAGACCCAGTACTTC
NA,TRBV20-1,TRBJ1-2,NA,13,CSAIRGPNYGYTF,TGCAGTGCGATCAGAGGACCTAACTATGGCTACACCTTC
medium-sized,TRBV7-3,TRBJ2-3,TRBD2,18,CASSPNGLAGAYTDTQYF,TGTGCCAGCAGCCCCAATGGACTAGCGGGGGCCTACACAGATACGCAGTATTTT
NA,TRBV19,TRBJ1-6,NA,16,CASSIFATGDNSPLHF,TGTGCCAGTAGTATATTTGCCACAGGCGATAATTCACCCCTCCACTTT
NA,TRBV28,TRBJ2-7,NA,12,CASSMVYYEQYF,TGTGCCAGCAGTATGGTATACTACGAGCAGTACTTC
few,TRBV20-1,TRBJ1-5,NA,12,CSAGGGDQPQHF,TGCAGTGCTGGAGGGGGTGATCAGCCCCAGCATTTT
few,TRBV7-2,TRBJ1-1,NA,15,CASSNRAGEGTEAFF,TGTGCCAGCAGTAACCGGGCAGGTGAGGGCACTGAAGCTTTCTTT
NA,TRBV2,TRBJ2-7,NA,12,CASKRQGYEQYF,TGTGCCAGCAAGCGTCAGGGCTACGAGCAGTACTTC
few,TRBV12-3/TRBV12-4,TRBJ1-2,TRBD1,14,CASSPGQGAGGYTF,TGTGCCAGCAGCCCGGGACAGGGGGCTGGAGGCTACACCTTC
few,TRBV7-4,TRBJ2-2,NA,17,CASSLLLAGPNTGELFF,TGTGCCAGCAGCTTATTACTAGCAGGACCGAACACCGGGGAGCTGTTTTTT
NA,TRBV19,TRBJ1-3,TRBD1,18,CASSPRRTGTYSGNTIYF,TGTGCCAGTAGTCCTCGGCGGACAGGGACTTACTCTGGAAACACCATATATTTT
few,TRBV19,TRBJ2-5,NA,14,CASSISGLGETQYF,TGTGCCAGTAGTATATCTGGACTGGGGGAGACCCAGTACTTC
NA,TRBV6-5,TRBJ1-1,NA,13,CASSYVKNTEAFF,TGTGCCAGCAGTTACGTTAAGAACACTGAAGCTTTCTTT
NA,TRBV20-1,TRBJ1-2,TRBD1,16,CSASPPTGGQNYGYTF,TGCAGTGCCTCGCCCCCGACAGGGGGCCAGAACTATGGCTACACCTTC
NA,TRBV2,TRBJ2-5,TRBD1,16,CASSEGQTGLGETQYF,TGTGCCAGCAGTGAAGGTCAGACAGGGTTGGGAGAGACCCAGTACTTC
few,TRBV5-1,TRBJ2-5,TRBD2,16,CASSGGTGGYQETQYF,TGCGCCAGCAGCGGAGGGACGGGGGGGTACCAAGAGACCCAGTACTTC
medium-sized,TRBV11-3,TRBJ2-5,NA,17,CASSLGLRAGFQETQYF,TGTGCCAGCAGCTTAGGACTACGGGCAGGGTTCCAAGAGACCCAGTACTTC
once,TRBV6-1,TRBJ1-5,NA,14,CAGNHGGLGQPQHF,TGTGCCGGAAACCACGGGGGACTGGGACAGCCCCAGCATTTT
few,TRBV6-2/TRBV6-3,TRBJ1-5,TRBD1,14,CASRLGQGVQPQHF,TGTGCCAGCAGACTCGGACAGGGGGTTCAGCCCCAGCATTTT